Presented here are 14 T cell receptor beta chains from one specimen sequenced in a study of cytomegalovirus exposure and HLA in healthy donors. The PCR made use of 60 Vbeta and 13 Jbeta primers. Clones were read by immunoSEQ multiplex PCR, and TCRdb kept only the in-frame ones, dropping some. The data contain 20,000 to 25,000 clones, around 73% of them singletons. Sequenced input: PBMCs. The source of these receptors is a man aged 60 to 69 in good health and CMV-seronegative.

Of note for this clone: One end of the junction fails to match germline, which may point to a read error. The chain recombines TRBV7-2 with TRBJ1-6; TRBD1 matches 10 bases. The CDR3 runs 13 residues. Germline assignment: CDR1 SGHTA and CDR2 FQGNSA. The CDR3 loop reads CASSLMTGTGVDF. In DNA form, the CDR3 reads TGTGCCAGCAGCCTTATGACCGGGACAGGGGTGGACTTT.

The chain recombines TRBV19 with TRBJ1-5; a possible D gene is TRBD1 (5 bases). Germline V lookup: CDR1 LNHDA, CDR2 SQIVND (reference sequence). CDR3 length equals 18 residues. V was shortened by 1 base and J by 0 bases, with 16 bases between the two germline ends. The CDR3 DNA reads TGTGCCAGTAGTATAGCCCCAGTACGGGGGTATAGCAATCAGCCCCAGCATTTT. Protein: CASSIAPVRGYSNQPQHF.

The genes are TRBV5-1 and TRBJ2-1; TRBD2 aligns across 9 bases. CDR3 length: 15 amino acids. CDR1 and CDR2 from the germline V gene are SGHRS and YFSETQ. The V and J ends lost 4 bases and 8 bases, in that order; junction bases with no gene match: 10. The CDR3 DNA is TGCGCCAGCAGCCCCTTGGGGCGGGGGGGGTATGAGCAGTTCTTC. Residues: CASSPLGRGGYEQFF.

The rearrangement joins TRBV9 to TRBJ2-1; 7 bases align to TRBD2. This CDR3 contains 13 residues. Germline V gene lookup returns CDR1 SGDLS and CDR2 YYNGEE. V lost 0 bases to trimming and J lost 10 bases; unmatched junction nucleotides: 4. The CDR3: CASSVGLAGEQFF. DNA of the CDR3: TGTGCCAGCAGCGTAGGACTAGCCGGCGAGCAGTTCTTC.

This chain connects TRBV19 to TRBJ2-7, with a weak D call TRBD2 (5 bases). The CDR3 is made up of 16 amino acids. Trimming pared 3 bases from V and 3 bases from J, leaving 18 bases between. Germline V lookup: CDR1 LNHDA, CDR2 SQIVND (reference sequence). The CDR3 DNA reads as TGTGCCAGTAGTATCCTACCCCCGACGGGAAACTACGAGCAGTACTTC. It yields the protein CASSILPPTGNYEQYF.

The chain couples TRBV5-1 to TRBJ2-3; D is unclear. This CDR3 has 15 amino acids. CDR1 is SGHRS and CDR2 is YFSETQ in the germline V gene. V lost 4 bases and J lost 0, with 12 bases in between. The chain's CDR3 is CASSRGGQSTDTQYF. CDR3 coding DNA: TGCGCCAGCAGCCGAGGCGGCCAGAGCACAGATACGCAGTATTTT. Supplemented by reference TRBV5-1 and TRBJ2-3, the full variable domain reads KAGVTQTPRYLIKTRGQQVTLSCSPISGHRSVSWYQQTPGQGLQFLFEYFSETQRNKGNFPGRFSGRQFSNSRSEMNVSTLELGDSALYLCASSRGGQSTDTQYFGPGTRLTVL.

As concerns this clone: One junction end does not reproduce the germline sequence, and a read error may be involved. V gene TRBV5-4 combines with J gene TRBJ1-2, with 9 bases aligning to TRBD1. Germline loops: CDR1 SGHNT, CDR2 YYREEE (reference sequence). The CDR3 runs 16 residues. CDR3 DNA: TGTGCCAGCAGCCTTAAGACAGGGGGAGTTGTGGGAGGCTACCCCTTC. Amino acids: CASSLKTGGVVGGYPF.

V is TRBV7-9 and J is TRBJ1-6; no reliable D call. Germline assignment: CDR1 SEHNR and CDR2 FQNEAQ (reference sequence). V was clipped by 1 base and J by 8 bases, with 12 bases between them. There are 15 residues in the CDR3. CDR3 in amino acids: CASSLVETYDSPLHF. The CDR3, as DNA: TGTGCCAGCAGCTTAGTGGAGACGTATGATTCACCCCTCCACTTT.

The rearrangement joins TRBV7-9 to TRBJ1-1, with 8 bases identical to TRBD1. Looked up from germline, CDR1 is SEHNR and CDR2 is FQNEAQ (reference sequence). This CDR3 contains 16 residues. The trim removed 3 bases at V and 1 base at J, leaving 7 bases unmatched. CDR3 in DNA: TGTGCCAGCAGCTTGGGCACGGGACAGGCGAACACTGAAGCTTTCTTT. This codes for CASSLGTGQANTEAFF.

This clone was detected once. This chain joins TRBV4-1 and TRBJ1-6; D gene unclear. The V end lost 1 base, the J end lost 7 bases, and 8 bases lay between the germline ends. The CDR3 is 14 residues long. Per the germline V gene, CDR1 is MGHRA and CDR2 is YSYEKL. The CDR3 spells CASSQVQENSPLHF. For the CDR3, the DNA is TGCGCCAGCAGCCAAGTTCAGGAAAATTCACCCCTCCACTTT.

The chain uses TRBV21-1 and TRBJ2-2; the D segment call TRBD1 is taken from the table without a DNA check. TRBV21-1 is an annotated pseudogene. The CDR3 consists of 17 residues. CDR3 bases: TGTGCCAGCAGCATTACAGGGGACGACACGTACGCCGGGGAGCTGTTTTTT. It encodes CASSITGDDTYAGELFF.

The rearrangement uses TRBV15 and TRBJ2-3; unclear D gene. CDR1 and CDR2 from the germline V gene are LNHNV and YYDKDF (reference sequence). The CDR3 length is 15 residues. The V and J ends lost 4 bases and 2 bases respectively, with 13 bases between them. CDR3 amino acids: CATSTEISTTDTQYF. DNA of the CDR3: TGTGCCACCAGCACCGAAATTAGTACCACAGATACGCAGTATTTT.

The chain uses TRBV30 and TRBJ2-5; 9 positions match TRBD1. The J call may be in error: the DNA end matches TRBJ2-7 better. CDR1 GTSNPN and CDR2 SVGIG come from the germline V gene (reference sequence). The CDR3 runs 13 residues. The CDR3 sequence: CAWSADRGYEQYF. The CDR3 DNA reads TGTGCCTGGAGTGCGGACAGGGGCTACGAGCAGTACTTC.

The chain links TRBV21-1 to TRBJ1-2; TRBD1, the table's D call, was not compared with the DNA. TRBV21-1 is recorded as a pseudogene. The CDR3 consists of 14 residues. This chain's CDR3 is CASSKRDRDYGYTF. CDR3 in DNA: TGTGCCAGCAGCAAAAGGGACAGGGACTATGGCTACACCTTC.